This section outlines one T cell receptor (beta chain) sequence together with its context. Its antigen remains unidentified. These data come from a study of monozygotic twins with inflammatory bowel disease. The cDNA of both the TCRalpha and TCRbeta chains was subjected to two nested PCRs of approximately 16 and 10 cycles. TCRdb re-called the 5' RACE reads and shows each CDR3 protein once, DNA omitted. This listing includes 150,000 or so distinct CDR3 sequences. The study, taken as a whole, reports: Twins classed as concordant or discordant showed no difference in repertoire similarity, possibly from limited power.

Germline CDR1 reads GTSNPN; CDR2 reads SVGIG (reference sequence). This CDR3 has 15 amino acids. Whole-blood total RNA was extracted without T cell sorting. This clonotype was sampled from a human donor with ulcerative colitis or Crohn's disease, or a healthy co-twin of an affected twin (not recorded which). Sequenced material: blood. The chain links TRBV30 to TRBJ2-7; the D gene TCRdb calls, TRBD1, cannot be checked with no DNA. CDR3 amino acids: CAYRVRGQALYEQYF.